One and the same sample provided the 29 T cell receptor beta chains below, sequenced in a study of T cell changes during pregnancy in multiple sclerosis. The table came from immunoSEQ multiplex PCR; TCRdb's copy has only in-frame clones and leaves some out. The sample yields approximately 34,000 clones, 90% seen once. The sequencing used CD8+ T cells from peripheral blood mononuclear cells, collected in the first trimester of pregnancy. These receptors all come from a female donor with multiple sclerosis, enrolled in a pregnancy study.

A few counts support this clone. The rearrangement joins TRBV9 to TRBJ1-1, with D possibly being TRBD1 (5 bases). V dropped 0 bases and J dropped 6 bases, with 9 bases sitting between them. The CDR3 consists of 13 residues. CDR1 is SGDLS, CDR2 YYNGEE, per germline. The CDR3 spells CASSVGGDSEAFF. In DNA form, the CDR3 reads TGTGCCAGCAGCGTAGGGGGGGACTCTGAAGCTTTCTTT.

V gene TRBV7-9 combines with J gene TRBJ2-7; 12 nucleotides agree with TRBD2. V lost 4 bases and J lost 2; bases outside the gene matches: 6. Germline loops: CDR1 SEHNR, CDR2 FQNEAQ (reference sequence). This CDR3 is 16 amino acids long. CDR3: CASSSRTSGNPYEQYF. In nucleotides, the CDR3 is TGTGCCAGCAGCTCCAGGACTAGCGGGAACCCCTACGAGCAGTACTTC.

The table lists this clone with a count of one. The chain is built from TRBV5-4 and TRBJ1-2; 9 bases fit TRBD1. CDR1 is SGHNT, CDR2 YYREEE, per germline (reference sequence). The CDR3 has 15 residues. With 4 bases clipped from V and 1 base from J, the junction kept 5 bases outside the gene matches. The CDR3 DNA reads TGTGCCAGCAGCGCCTGGACAGGGGATAACTATGGCTACACCTTC. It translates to CASSAWTGDNYGYTF.

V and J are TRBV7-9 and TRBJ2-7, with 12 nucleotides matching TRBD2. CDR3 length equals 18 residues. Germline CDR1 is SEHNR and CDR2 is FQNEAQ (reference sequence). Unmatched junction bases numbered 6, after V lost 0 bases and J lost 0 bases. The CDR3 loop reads CASSLARTSGKSSYEQYF. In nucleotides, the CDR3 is TGTGCCAGCAGCTTAGCCCGGACTAGCGGGAAAAGCTCCTACGAGCAGTACTTC. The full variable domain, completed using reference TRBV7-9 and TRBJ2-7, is DTGVSQNPRHKITKRGQNVTFRCDPISEHNRLYWYRQTLGQGPEFLTYFQNEAQLEKSRLLSDRFSAERPKGSFSTLEIQRTEQGDSAMYLCASSLARTSGKSSYEQYFGPGTRLTVT.

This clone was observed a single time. The DNA for the CDR3 is TGTGCCAGCAGCTTGGGAGGGGTTGGCTACGAGCAGTACTTC. Translated: CASSLGGVGYEQYF. The chain has TRBV7-9 and TRBJ2-7, with TRBD2 matching 7 bases. CDR3 length equals 14 residues. Germline CDR1 is SEHNR and CDR2 is FQNEAQ (reference sequence). V shed 3 bases, J shed 3 bases, and the junction held 5 bases outside the gene matches.

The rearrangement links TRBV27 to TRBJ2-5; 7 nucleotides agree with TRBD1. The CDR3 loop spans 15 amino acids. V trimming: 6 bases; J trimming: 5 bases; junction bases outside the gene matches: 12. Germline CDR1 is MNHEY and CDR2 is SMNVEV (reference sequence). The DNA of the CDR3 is TGTGCCAGCAGATCCCTGACAGGGAACGCGGAGACCCAGTACTTC. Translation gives CASRSLTGNAETQYF.

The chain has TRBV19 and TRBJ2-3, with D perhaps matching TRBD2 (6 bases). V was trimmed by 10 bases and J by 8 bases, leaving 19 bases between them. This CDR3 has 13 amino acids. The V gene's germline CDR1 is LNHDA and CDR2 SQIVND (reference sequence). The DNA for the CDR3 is TGTGCCATGAGGAGGGGACCCCCCCTTACGCAGTATTTT. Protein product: CAMRRGPPLTQYF.

The CDR3 spells CASSLAQGGTDTQYF. The CDR3 DNA reads as TGTGCCAGCAGCTTAGCACAGGGGGGCACAGATACGCAGTATTTT. J is TRBJ2-3 and V is TRBV7-9; 8 bases agree with TRBD1. Germline V lookup: CDR1 SEHNR, CDR2 FQNEAQ (reference sequence). CDR3 length: 15 amino acids. J was trimmed by 1 base and V by 0 bases; bases with no gene match: 0.

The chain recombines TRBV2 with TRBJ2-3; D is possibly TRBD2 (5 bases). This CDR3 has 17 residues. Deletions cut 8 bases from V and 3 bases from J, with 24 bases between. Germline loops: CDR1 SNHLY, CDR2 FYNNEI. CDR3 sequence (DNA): TGTGCCAGCTTCAGCAGATTCGGGCCCCGGAGGACAGATACGCAGTATTTT. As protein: CASFSRFGPRRTDTQYF.

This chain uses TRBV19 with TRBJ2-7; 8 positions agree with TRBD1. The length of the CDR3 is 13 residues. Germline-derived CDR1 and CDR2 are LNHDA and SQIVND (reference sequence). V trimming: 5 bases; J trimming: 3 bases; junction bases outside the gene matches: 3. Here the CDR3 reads CASSETGVYEQYF. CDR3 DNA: TGTGCCAGTAGTGAGACAGGGGTCTACGAGCAGTACTTC.

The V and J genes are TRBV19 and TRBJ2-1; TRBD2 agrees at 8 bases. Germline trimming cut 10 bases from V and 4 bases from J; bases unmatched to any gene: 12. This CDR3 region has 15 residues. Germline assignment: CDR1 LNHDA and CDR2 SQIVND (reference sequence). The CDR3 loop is CATQGLIAGYNEQFF. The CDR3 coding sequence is TGTGCCACCCAAGGGCTTATAGCGGGGTACAATGAGCAGTTCTTC.

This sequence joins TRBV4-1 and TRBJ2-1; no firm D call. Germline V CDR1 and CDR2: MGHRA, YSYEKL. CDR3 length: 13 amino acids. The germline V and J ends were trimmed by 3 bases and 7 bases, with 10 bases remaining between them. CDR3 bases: TGCGCCAGCAGCCATGTTCTAGAGAATGAGCAGTTCTTC. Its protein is CASSHVLENEQFF.

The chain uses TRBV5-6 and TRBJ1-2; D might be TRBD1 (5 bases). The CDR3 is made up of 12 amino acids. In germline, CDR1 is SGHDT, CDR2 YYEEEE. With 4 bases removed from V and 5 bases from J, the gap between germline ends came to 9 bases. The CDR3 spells CASSLDSYGYTF. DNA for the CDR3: TGTGCCAGCAGCCTAGACAGTTATGGCTACACCTTC.

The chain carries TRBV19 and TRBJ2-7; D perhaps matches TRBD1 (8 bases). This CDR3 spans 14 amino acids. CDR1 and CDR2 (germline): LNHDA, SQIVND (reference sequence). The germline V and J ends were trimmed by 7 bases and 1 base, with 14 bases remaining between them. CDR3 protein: CASTAGQASYEQYF. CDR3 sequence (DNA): TGTGCCAGTACAGCGGGACAGGCTTCCTACGAGCAGTACTTC.

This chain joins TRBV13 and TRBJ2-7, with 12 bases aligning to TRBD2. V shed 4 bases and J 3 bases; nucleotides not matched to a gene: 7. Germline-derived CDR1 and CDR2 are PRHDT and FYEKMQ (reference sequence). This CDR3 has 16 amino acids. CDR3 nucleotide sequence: TGTGCCAGCAGCTACTCGACTAGCGGGAGCAGCTACGAGCAGTACTTC. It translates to CASSYSTSGSSYEQYF.

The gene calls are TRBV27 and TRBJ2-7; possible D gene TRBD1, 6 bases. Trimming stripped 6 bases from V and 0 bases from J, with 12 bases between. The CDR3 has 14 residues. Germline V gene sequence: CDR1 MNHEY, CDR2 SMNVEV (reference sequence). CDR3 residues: CASSLDRLSYEQYF. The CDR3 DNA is TGTGCCAGCAGCCTGGACAGACTCTCCTACGAGCAGTACTTC.

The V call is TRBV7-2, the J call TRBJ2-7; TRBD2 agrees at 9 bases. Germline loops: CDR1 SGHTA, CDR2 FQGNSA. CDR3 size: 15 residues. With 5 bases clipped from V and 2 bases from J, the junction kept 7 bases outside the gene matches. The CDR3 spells CASSQRLAVTYEQYF. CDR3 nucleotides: TGTGCCAGCAGCCAGAGACTAGCGGTTACCTACGAGCAGTACTTC.

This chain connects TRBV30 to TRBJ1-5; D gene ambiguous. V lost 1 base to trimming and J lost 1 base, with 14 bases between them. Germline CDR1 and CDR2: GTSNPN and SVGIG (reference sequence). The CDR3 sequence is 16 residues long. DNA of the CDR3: TGTGCCTGGAGTGATCGGGGAACTCTCAGCAATCAGCCCCAGCATTTT. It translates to CAWSDRGTLSNQPQHF.

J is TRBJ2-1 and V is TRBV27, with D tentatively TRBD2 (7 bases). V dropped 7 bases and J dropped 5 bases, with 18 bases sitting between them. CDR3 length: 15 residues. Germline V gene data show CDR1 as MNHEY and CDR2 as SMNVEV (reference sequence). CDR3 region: CASTLGGGLNNEQFF. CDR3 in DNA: TGTGCCAGCACCCTAGGGGGGGGACTTAACAATGAGCAGTTCTTC.

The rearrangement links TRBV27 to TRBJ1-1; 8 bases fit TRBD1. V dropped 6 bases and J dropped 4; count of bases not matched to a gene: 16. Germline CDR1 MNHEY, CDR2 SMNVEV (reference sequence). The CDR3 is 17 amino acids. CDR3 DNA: TGTGCCAGCAGCTCCCCCCCCGGGACAGGACCCTGCACTGAAGCTTTCTTT. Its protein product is CASSSPPGTGPCTEAFF.

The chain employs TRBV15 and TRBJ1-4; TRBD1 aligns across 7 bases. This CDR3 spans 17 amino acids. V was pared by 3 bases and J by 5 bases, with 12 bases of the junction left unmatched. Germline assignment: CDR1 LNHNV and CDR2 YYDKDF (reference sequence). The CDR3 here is CATSSTGLGQANEKLFF. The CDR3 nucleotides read TGTGCCACCAGCAGTACCGGCCTAGGACAGGCAAATGAAAAACTGTTTTTT.

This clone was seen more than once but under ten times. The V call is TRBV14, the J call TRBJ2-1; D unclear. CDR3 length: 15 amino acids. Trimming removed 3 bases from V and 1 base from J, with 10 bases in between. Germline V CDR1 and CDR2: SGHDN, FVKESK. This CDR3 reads CASSHLDLSYNEQFF. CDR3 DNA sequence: TGTGCCAGCAGCCACCTAGATCTTTCCTACAATGAGCAGTTCTTC.

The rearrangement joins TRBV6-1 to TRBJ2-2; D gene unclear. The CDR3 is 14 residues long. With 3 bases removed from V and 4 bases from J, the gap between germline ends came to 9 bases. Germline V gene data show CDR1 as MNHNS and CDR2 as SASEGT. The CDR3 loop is CASSEGPGTGELFF. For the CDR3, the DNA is TGTGCCAGCAGTGAGGGTCCGGGCACCGGGGAGCTGTTTTTT.

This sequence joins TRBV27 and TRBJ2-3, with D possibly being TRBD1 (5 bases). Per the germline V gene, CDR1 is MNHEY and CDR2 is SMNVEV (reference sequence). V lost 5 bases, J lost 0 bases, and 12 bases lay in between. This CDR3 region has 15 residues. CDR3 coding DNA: TGTGCCAGCAGTAGAACGACAGTCAGCACAGATACGCAGTATTTT. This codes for CASSRTTVSTDTQYF.

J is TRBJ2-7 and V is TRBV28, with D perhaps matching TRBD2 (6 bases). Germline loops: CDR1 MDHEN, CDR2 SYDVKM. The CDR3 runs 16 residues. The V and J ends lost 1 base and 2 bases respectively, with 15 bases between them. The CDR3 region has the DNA TGTGCCAGCAGTTTATCCTTAGCGGCTCTTACCTACGAGCAGTACTTC. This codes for CASSLSLAALTYEQYF.

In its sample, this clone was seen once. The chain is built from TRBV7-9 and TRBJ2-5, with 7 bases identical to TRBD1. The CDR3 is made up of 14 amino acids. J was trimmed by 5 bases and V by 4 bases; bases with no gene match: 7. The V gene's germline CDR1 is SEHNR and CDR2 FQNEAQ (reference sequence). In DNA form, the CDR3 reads TGTGCCAGCAGCTCAGGGGGACCGAAGGAGACCCAGTACTTC. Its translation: CASSSGGPKETQYF.

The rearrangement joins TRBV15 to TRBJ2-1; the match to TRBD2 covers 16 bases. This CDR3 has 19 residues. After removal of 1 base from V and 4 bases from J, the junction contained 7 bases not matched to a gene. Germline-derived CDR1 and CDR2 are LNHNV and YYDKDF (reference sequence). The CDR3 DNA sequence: TGTGCCACCAGCAGAGTGGGACTAGCGGGAGGGCCGGGGTACAATGAGCAGTTCTTC. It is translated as CATSRVGLAGGPGYNEQFF.

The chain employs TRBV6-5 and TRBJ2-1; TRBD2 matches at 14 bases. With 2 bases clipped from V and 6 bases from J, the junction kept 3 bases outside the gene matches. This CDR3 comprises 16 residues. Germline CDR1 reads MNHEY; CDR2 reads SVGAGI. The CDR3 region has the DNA TGTGCCAGCAGTTACGGGACTAGCGGGAGCGCCAATGAGCAGTTCTTC. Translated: CASSYGTSGSANEQFF.

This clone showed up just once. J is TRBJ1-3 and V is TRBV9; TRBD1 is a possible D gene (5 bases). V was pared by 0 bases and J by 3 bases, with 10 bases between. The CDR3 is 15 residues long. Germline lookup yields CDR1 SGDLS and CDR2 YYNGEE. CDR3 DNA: TGTGCCAGCAGCGTAGGGGGGGGGAGTGGAAACACCATATATTTT. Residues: CASSVGGGSGNTIYF.